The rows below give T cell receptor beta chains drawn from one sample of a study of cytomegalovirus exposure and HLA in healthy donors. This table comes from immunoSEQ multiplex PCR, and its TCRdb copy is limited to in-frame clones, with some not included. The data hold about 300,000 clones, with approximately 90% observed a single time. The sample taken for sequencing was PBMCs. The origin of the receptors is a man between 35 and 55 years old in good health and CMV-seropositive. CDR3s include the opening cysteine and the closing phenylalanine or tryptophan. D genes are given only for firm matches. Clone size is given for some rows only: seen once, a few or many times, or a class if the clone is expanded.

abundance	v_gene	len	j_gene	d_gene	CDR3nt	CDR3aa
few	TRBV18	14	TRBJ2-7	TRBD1	TGTGCCAGCTCACCAGACAGGGGGCCCTACGAGCAGTACTTC	CASSPDRGPYEQYF
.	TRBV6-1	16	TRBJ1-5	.	TGTGCCAGCAGTGATAGATGGTCGGGGAACAATCAGCCCCAGCATTTT	CASSDRWSGNNQPQHF
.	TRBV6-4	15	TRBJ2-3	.	TGTGCCAGCAGTCGCGGACAGTCGTACACAGATACGCAGTATTTT	CASSRGQSYTDTQYF
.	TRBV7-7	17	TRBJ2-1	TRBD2	TGTGCTAGCAGCCGGGATAGCGGGAGGAGCTCCTACAATGAGCAGTTCTTC	CASSRDSGRSSYNEQFF
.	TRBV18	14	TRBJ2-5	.	TGTGCCAGCTCACCCCCAGAGGGGGGGGAGACCCAGTACTTC	CASSPPEGGETQYF
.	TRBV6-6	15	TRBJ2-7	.	TGTGCCAGCAGCCGGGACCAGGGGACGGCCTACGAGCAGTACTTC	CASSRDQGTAYEQYF
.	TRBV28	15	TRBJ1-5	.	TGTGCCAGCAGCTTGGATGGGCTTGGAAATCAGCCCCAGCATTTT	CASSLDGLGNQPQHF
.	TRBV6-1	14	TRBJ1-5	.	TGTGCCAGCAGTGGAAACAGGGTCGGGCAGCCCCAGCATTTT	CASSGNRVGQPQHF
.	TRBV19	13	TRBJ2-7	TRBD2	TGTGCCAGTAGCCAAAATAGCGGGAACGAGCAGTACTTC	CASSQNSGNEQYF
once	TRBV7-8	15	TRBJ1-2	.	TGTGCCAGCAGCTTTACAGGGTCTGGGGAATATGGCTACACCTTC	CASSFTGSGEYGYTF
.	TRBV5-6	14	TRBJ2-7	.	TGTGCCAGCAGCTTCATTCCCAGCTCCTACGAGCAGTACTTC	CASSFIPSSYEQYF
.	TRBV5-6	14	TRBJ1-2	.	TGTGCCAGCAGTCGACAGGCGTTTAACTATGGCTACACCTTC	CASSRQAFNYGYTF
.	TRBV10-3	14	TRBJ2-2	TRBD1	TGTGCCATCAGTGGGGACAGGGGGGCCGGGGAGCTGTTTTTT	CAISGDRGAGELFF
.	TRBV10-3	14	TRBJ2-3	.	TGTGCCATCAGAACAGGGCTGGGGTCAGATACGCAGTATTTT	CAIRTGLGSDTQYF
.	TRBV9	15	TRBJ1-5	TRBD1	TGTGCCAGCAGCCCGACAGGGAATAGCAATCAGCCCCAGCATTTT	CASSPTGNSNQPQHF
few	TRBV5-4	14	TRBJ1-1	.	TGTGCCAGCAGCTTGGCACAACCCAGCACTGAAGCTTTCTTT	CASSLAQPSTEAFF